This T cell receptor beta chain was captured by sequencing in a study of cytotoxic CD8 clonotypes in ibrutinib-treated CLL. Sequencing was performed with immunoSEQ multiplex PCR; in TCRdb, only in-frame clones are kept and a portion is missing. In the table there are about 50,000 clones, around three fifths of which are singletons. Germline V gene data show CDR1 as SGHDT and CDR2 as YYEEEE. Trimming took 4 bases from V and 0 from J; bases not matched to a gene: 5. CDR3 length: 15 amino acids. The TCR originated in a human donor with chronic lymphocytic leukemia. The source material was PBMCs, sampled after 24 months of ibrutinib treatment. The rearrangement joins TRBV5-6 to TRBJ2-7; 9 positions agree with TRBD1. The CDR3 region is CASSPGTGLSYEQYF. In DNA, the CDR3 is TGTGCCAGCAGCCCCGGGACAGGGCTCTCCTACGAGCAGTACTTC. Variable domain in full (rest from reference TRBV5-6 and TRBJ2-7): DAGVTQSPTHLIKTRGQQVTLRCSPKSGHDTVSWYQQALGQGPQFIFQYYEEEERQRGNFPDRFSGHQFPNYSSELNVNALLLGDSALYLCASSPGTGLSYEQYFGPGTRLTVT.